One T cell receptor beta chain is described in this entry. The record originates from a study of T cell changes during pregnancy in multiple sclerosis. This CDR3 has 15 amino acids. The germline V gene encodes CDR1 SGDLS and CDR2 YYNGEE. V lost 3 bases to trimming and J lost 3 bases, with 15 bases between them. The method was immunoSEQ multiplex PCR; TCRdb's version includes in-frame clones alone and lacks a portion of them. The table has approximately 99,000 clones, 75% to 95% seen once. The chain links TRBV9 to TRBJ1-2; D perhaps matches TRBD1 (6 bases). Sequencing used peripheral blood, obtained in the second trimester of pregnancy. The receptor comes from a female donor in good health, enrolled as a control in a pregnancy study. In nucleotides, the CDR3 is TGTGCCAGCAGCGAGAGGGGGGGGGCTTACTATGGCTACACCTTC. Translation gives CASSERGGAYYGYTF.